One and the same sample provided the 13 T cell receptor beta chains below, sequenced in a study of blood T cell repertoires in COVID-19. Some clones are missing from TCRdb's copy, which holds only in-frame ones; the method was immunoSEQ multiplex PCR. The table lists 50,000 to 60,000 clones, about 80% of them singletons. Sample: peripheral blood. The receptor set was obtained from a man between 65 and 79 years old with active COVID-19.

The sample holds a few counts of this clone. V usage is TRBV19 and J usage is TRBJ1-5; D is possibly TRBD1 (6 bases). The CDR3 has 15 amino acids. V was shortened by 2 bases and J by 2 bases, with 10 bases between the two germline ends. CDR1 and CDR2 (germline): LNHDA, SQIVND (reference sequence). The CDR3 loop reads CASSIPGAGNQPQHF. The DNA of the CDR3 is TGTGCCAGTAGTATACCAGGGGCTGGCAATCAGCCCCAGCATTTT.

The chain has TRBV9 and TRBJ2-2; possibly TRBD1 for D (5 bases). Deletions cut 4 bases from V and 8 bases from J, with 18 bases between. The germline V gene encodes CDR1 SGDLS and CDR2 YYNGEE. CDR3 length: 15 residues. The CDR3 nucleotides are TGTGCCAGCAGCCAGGGAAGAGAAAGTCTGGGGGAGCTGTTTTTT. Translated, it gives CASSQGRESLGELFF.

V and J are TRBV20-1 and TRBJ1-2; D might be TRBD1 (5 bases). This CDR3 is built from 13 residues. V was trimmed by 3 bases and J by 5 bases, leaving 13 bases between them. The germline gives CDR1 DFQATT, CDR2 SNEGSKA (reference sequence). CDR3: CSASIGEVYGYTF. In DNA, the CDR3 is TGCAGTGCTAGTATAGGGGAGGTTTATGGCTACACCTTC.

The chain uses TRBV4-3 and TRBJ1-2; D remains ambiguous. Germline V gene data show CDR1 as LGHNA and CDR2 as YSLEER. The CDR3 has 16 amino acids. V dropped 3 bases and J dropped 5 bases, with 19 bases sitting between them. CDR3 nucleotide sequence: TGCGCCAGCAGCCAGTGGGTCGGGTTTCTGTTGTATGGCTACACCTTC. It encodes CASSQWVGFLLYGYTF.

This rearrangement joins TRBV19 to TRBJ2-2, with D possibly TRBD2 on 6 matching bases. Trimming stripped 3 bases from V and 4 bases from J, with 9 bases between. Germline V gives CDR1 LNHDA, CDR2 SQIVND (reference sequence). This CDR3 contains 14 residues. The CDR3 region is CASSIGGGTGELFF. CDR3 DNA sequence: TGTGCCAGTAGTATCGGGGGTGGCACCGGGGAGCTGTTTTTT.

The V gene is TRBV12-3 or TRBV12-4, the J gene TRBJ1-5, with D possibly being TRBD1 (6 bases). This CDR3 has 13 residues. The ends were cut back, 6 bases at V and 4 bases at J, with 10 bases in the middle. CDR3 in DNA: TGTGCCAGCAGGCTAAGGGGGAATCAGCCCCAGCATTTT. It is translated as CASRLRGNQPQHF.

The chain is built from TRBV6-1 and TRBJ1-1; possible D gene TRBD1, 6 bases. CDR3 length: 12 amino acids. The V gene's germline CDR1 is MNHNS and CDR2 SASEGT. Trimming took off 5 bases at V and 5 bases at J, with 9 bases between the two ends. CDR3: CASSTGMTEAFF. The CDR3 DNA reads TGTGCCAGCAGTACAGGGATGACTGAAGCTTTCTTT.

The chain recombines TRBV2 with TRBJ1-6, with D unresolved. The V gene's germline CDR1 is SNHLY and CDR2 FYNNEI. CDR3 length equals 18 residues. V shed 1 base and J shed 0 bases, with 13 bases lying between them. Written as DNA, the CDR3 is TGTGCCAGCAGTGAAGGACCTCCCGGGAGCTCCTATAATTCACCCCTCCACTTT. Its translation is CASSEGPPGSSYNSPLHF.

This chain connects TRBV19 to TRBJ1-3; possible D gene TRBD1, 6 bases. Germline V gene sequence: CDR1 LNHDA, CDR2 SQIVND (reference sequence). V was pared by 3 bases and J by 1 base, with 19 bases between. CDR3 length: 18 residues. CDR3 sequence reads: CASSIGGLPGESGNTIYF. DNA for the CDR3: TGTGCCAGTAGTATCGGAGGTTTGCCAGGGGAGTCTGGAAACACCATATATTTT.

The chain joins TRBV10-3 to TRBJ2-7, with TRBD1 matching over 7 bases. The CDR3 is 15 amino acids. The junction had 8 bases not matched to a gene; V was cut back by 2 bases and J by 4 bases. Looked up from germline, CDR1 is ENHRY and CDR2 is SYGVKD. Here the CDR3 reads CAISENRGAFYEQYF. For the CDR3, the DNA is TGTGCCATCAGTGAGAACAGGGGAGCCTTTTACGAGCAGTACTTC.

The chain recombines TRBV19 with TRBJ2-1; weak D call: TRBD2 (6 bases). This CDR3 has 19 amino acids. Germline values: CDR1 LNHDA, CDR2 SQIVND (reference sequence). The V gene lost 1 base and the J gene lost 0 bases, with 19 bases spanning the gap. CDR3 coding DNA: TGTGCCAGTAGTATAGGTTTCTCGAGGGAGCGGGCCTCCTACAATGAGCAGTTCTTC. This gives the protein CASSIGFSRERASYNEQFF.

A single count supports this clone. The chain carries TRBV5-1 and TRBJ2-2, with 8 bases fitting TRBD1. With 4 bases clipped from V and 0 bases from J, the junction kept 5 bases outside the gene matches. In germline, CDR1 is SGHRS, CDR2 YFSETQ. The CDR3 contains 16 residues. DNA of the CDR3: TGCGCCAGCAGCATGGACAGGGAGCCGAACACCGGGGAGCTGTTTTTT. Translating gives CASSMDREPNTGELFF. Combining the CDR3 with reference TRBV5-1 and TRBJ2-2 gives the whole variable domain KAGVTQTPRYLIKTRGQQVTLSCSPISGHRSVSWYQQTPGQGLQFLFEYFSETQRNKGNFPGRFSGRQFSNSRSEMNVSTLELGDSALYLCASSMDREPNTGELFFGEGSRLTVL.

The CDR3 is CASTPGGSSYNEQFF. The CDR3 DNA sequence: TGTGCCAGTACCCCGGGGGGTAGCTCCTACAATGAGCAGTTCTTC. V usage is TRBV19 and J usage is TRBJ2-1, with 7 nucleotides matching TRBD2. The germline V gene has CDR1 LNHDA and CDR2 SQIVND (reference sequence). The ends lost 7 bases at V and 0 bases at J; junction bases unmatched: 6. The CDR3 has 15 amino acids.